The 22 T cell receptor beta chains given below trace back to one sample, sequenced in a study of blood T cell repertoires in COVID-19. TCRdb's table, derived via immunoSEQ multiplex PCR, lists solely in-frame clones and lacks some. Here the sample spans about 160,000 clones, around nine tenths being singletons. The specimen was PBMCs or T cells enriched from blood (not recorded which). Receptor source: a woman aged 45-59 years who had recovered from COVID-19.

This rearrangement joins TRBV15 to TRBJ2-2, with a tentative D call TRBD2 (6 bases). Trimming stripped 0 bases from V and 4 bases from J, with 9 bases between. From germline, CDR1 is LNHNV and CDR2 YYDKDF (reference sequence). The length of the CDR3 is 15 residues. CDR3 amino acids: CATSRDRGGTGELFF. CDR3 nucleotide sequence: TGTGCCACCAGCAGAGATCGGGGAGGCACCGGGGAGCTGTTTTTT. Complete variable domain (other parts from reference TRBV15 and TRBJ2-2): DAMVIQNPRYQVTQFGKPVTLSCSQTLNHNVMYWYQQKSSQAPKLLFHYYDKDFNNEADTPDNFQSRRPNTSFCFLDIRSPGLGDTAMYLCATSRDRGGTGELFFGEGSRLTVL.

The chain is built from TRBV30 and TRBJ2-7; 7 nucleotides line up with TRBD1. The V gene end was trimmed by 2 bases and the J gene end by 2 bases; junction bases not matched to a gene: 9. The CDR3 has 15 residues. Germline V gene sequence: CDR1 GTSNPN, CDR2 SVGIG (reference sequence). In DNA, the CDR3 is TGTGCCTGGAGTCCCATGACAGGGCACCCCTACGAGCAGTACTTC. Translation: CAWSPMTGHPYEQYF.

The rearrangement uses TRBV7-9 and TRBJ1-6, with 8 bases matching TRBD1. Germline V gene lookup returns CDR1 SEHNR and CDR2 FQNEAQ (reference sequence). The trim removed 5 bases at V and 10 bases at J, leaving 10 bases unmatched. This CDR3 has 15 amino acids. The CDR3 protein is CASSHQRQGRSPLHF. In DNA form, the CDR3 reads TGTGCCAGCAGCCATCAGAGACAGGGGCGGTCACCCCTCCACTTT.

The chain has TRBV6-5 and TRBJ2-2, with D unresolved. Germline V lookup: CDR1 MNHEY, CDR2 SVGAGI. This CDR3 has 14 residues. V was cut by 3 bases and J by 7 bases, with 12 bases left in between. DNA of the CDR3: TGTGCCAGCAGTTATAAGAGTCGGGTCGGGGAGCTGTTTTTT. Translation: CASSYKSRVGELFF.

Points on this clone: This same CDR3 is encoded by further DNA sequences in the sample. The V call is TRBV7-9, the J call TRBJ2-3, with D unresolved. Germline CDR1 is SEHNR and CDR2 is FQNEAQ (reference sequence). This CDR3 comprises 13 residues. Trimming took off 1 base at V and 5 bases at J, with 7 bases between the two ends. The CDR3, as DNA: TGTGCCAGCAGCTTAGTGTCCGGAGATACGCAGTATTTT. It encodes CASSLVSGDTQYF.

This clone came up once. This rearrangement joins TRBV3-1 (or the pseudogene TRBV3-2) to TRBJ1-1, with TRBD1 as a possible D gene (6 bases). Germline V CDR1 and CDR2: LGHDT, YNNKEL (reference sequence). CDR3 size: 13 residues. Trimming cost V 6 bases and J 7 bases, with 15 bases left between them. The CDR3 is CASRQQGGGEAFF. CDR3 nucleotide sequence: TGTGCCAGCAGACAACAGGGAGGGGGTGAAGCTTTCTTT.

V and J are TRBV7-3 and TRBJ2-1; 10 positions agree with TRBD1. The junction had 3 bases not matched to a gene; V was cut back by 1 base and J by 3 bases. CDR1 and CDR2 from the germline V gene are SGHTA and FQGTGA. The CDR3 runs 16 residues. CDR3 amino acids: CASSLIGTGVYNEQFF. In nucleotides, the CDR3 is TGTGCCAGCAGCTTAATCGGGACAGGGGTCTACAATGAGCAGTTCTTC.

The chain combines TRBV7-9 with TRBJ2-3; 8 nucleotides line up with TRBD2. V dropped 1 base and J dropped 2; count of bases not matched to a gene: 8. The CDR3 totals 17 residues. CDR1 SEHNR and CDR2 FQNEAQ come from the germline V gene (reference sequence). As DNA, the CDR3 is TGTGCCAGCAGCTTAGTCCACCCTAGCGGGTTCACAGATACGCAGTATTTT. The encoded protein is CASSLVHPSGFTDTQYF.

The chain couples TRBV7-9 to TRBJ2-7; TRBD2 is a possible D gene (5 bases). The germline gives CDR1 SEHNR, CDR2 FQNEAQ (reference sequence). The CDR3 has 14 residues. The V end was cut by 0 bases, the J end by 2 bases, with 8 bases between. The CDR3 DNA reads as TGTGCCAGCAGCTTAGCGATCGGGGCCTACGAGCAGTACTTC. As protein: CASSLAIGAYEQYF.

V and J are TRBV7-2 and TRBJ2-7; possibly TRBD2 for D (5 bases). The CDR3 totals 13 residues. V lost 6 bases to trimming and J lost 0 bases, with 9 bases between them. Germline CDR1 SGHTA, CDR2 FQGNSA. The DNA of the CDR3 is TGTGCCAGCAGGCCAGCGGCCTCCTACGAGCAGTACTTC. It encodes CASRPAASYEQYF. The complete variable domain, with remaining parts taken from reference TRBV7-2 and TRBJ2-7, reads GAGVSQSPSNKVTEKGKDVELRCDPISGHTALYWYRQSLGQGLEFLIYFQGNSAPDKSGLPSDRFSAERTGGSVSTLTIQRTQQEDSAVYLCASRPAASYEQYFGPGTRLTVT.

DNA of the CDR3: TGTGCCAGCAGCCCGAGGGGGTTGAGAAATTCACCCCTCCACTTT. Its translation: CASSPRGLRNSPLHF. V usage is TRBV5-8 and J usage is TRBJ1-6; TRBD1 might be the D (6 bases). CDR1 and CDR2 from the germline V gene are SGHTS and YDEGEE. Trimming removed 4 bases at V and 7 bases at J, with 15 bases between. CDR3 length equals 15 residues. Based on the CDR3 plus reference TRBV5-8 and TRBJ1-6, the full variable domain is EAGVTQSPTHLIKTRGQQATLRCSPISGHTSVYWYQQALGLGLQFLLWYDEGEERNRGNFPPRFSGRQFPNYSSELNVNALELEDSALYLCASSPRGLRNSPLHFGNGTRLTVT.

This chain joins TRBV7-2 and TRBJ1-2, with unresolved D. V gave up 5 bases and J gave up 7 bases, with 14 bases separating them. The CDR3 covers 13 residues. The germline V gene has CDR1 SGHTA and CDR2 FQGNSA. CDR3 residues: CASSPTQVSGYTF. The DNA for the CDR3 is TGTGCCAGCAGCCCCACACAAGTTTCTGGCTACACCTTC.

J is TRBJ2-7 and V is TRBV13, with a weak D call TRBD1 (5 bases). The ends were cut back, 5 bases at V and 0 bases at J, with 26 bases in the middle. The CDR3 covers 19 residues. The germline gives CDR1 PRHDT, CDR2 FYEKMQ (reference sequence). The CDR3 nucleotides are TGTGCCAGCAGCCTGCCAGGAGCGAGGACAAACCGATTCTCCTACGAGCAGTACTTC. This sequence encodes CASSLPGARTNRFSYEQYF.

This rearrangement joins TRBV7-9 to TRBJ2-3; D perhaps matches TRBD2 (5 bases). The CDR3 extends over 11 amino acids. Trimming cost V 4 bases and J 7 bases, with 6 bases left between them. CDR1 is SEHNR, CDR2 FQNEAQ, per germline (reference sequence). CDR3 in amino acids: CASSSGYTQYF. The CDR3 DNA reads as TGTGCCAGCAGCTCGGGATATACGCAGTATTTT. Combining the CDR3 with reference TRBV7-9 and TRBJ2-3 gives the whole variable domain DTGVSQNPRHKITKRGQNVTFRCDPISEHNRLYWYRQTLGQGPEFLTYFQNEAQLEKSRLLSDRFSAERPKGSFSTLEIQRTEQGDSAMYLCASSSGYTQYFGPGTRLTVL.

This sequence joins TRBV7-3 and TRBJ2-1; no clear D gene. Germline V lookup: CDR1 SGHTA, CDR2 FQGTGA. The CDR3 spans 14 residues. V lost 5 bases to trimming and J lost 5 bases, with 13 bases between them. For the CDR3, the DNA is TGTGCCAGCAGCGTCGGAGTAGTCGACAATGAGCAGTTCTTC. Its translation: CASSVGVVDNEQFF.

The chain carries TRBV13 and TRBJ1-3; D unclear. Germline lookup yields CDR1 PRHDT and CDR2 FYEKMQ (reference sequence). Between the trimmed V and J ends, which lost 1 base and 4 bases, there was a span of 8 bases. This CDR3 has 14 residues. CDR3 amino acids: CASSLAGLGNTIYF. In DNA form, the CDR3 reads TGTGCCAGCAGCTTAGCGGGGTTAGGAAACACCATATATTTT.

The gene calls are TRBV5-1 and TRBJ1-2, with 10 bases aligning to TRBD1. V shed 1 base and J 7 bases; nucleotides not matched to a gene: 7. The length of the CDR3 is 15 residues. From germline, CDR1 is SGHRS and CDR2 YFSETQ. The CDR3, as DNA: TGCGCCAGCAGCTTGTCAGGACAGGGGGGAATTGGCTACACCTTC. Its translation: CASSLSGQGGIGYTF.

V gene TRBV12-5 combines with J gene TRBJ1-3; D might be TRBD1 (6 bases). Deletions cut 2 bases from V and 4 bases from J, with 9 bases between. The CDR3 is 14 amino acids. Looked up from germline, CDR1 is LGHNT and CDR2 is FRNRAP. The CDR3 spells CASGLWGPGNTIYF. CDR3 bases: TGTGCTAGTGGTTTGTGGGGGCCAGGAAACACCATATATTTT.

J is TRBJ1-6 and V is TRBV7-2; TRBD1 matches 9 bases. The length of the CDR3 is 17 residues. The V segment lost 0 bases and the J segment 7 bases; nucleotides outside the gene matches: 7. Germline V lookup: CDR1 SGHTA, CDR2 FQGNSA. CDR3 nucleotides: TGTGCCAGCAGCTTAGCCGGCCTCGGGACAGGGAATTCACCCCTCCACTTT. Translated, it gives CASSLAGLGTGNSPLHF. The whole variable domain, filled in from reference TRBV7-2 and TRBJ1-6, reads GAGVSQSPSNKVTEKGKDVELRCDPISGHTALYWYRQSLGQGLEFLIYFQGNSAPDKSGLPSDRFSAERTGGSVSTLTIQRTQQEDSAVYLCASSLAGLGTGNSPLHFGNGTRLTVT.

This chain joins TRBV7-9 and TRBJ1-3; possibly TRBD1 for D (6 bases). Germline values: CDR1 SEHNR, CDR2 FQNEAQ (reference sequence). This CDR3 has 15 residues. V gave up 3 bases and J gave up 4 bases, with 13 bases separating them. For the CDR3, the DNA is TGTGCCAGCAGCTTGAAACAGGGCTCGGGAAACACCATATATTTT. Protein product: CASSLKQGSGNTIYF.

This clone was seen only once. This chain uses TRBV7-2 with TRBJ2-3, with 14 positions matching TRBD2. The germline gives CDR1 SGHTA, CDR2 FQGNSA. V dropped 5 bases and J dropped 0; count of bases not matched to a gene: 7. This CDR3 is built from 18 residues. CDR3 amino acids: CASSPRTSGGTSTDTQYF. Written as DNA, the CDR3 is TGTGCCAGCAGCCCGAGGACTAGCGGGGGGACTAGCACAGATACGCAGTATTTT.

The gene calls are TRBV11-2 and TRBJ1-1; tentatively, D is TRBD1 (5 bases). Per germline, CDR1 SGHAT and CDR2 FQNNGV. V gave up 0 bases and J gave up 7 bases, with 21 bases separating them. The CDR3 consists of 17 residues. The CDR3 DNA follows: TGTGCCAGCAGCTTAGATGGCCAGTCGGGCAGGGTTTTTGAAGCTTTCTTT. This sequence encodes CASSLDGQSGRVFEAFF.